This is a list of T cell receptor beta chains from one sample in a study of CD8+ T cells in alopecia areata. Using immunoSEQ multiplex PCR, the repertoire was profiled, and TCRdb retains in-frame clones only, with some absent. The sample has approximately 150,000 clones; around 86% are singletons. The specimen was CD8+ T cells sorted from blood, collected at week 4, from a patient treated with tofacitinib. These receptors came from a human donor with alopecia areata. CDR3s include the opening cysteine and the closing phenylalanine or tryptophan. The D gene is left open where the match is weak. Where a row states a size, it is once, few, many or the class of an expanded clone; other rows omit it.

J: TRBJ1-6; D: -; V: TRBV7-8; size: -; CDR3: CASSVGSSSYNSPLHF; DNA: TGTGCCAGCAGCGTAGGGTCTAGCTCCTATAATTCACCCCTCCACTTT
J: TRBJ2-7; D: TRBD2; V: TRBV27; size: -; CDR3: CASSLASGDYEQYF; DNA: TGTGCCAGCAGTTTAGCTAGCGGTGACTACGAGCAGTACTTC
J: TRBJ2-3; D: -; V: TRBV12-5; size: -; CDR3: CASGLSTDTQYF; DNA: TGTGCTAGTGGTTTGAGCACAGATACGCAGTATTTT
J: TRBJ2-1; D: -; V: TRBV10-2; size: -; CDR3: CASSDPLGESSYNEQFF; DNA: TGCGCCAGCAGTGATCCCCTTGGTGAGAGCTCCTACAATGAGCAGTTCTTC
J: TRBJ2-1; D: -; V: TRBV5-6; size: -; CDR3: CASSLIGEQFF; DNA: TGTGCCAGCAGCTTGATAGGTGAGCAGTTCTTC
J: TRBJ1-2; D: -; V: TRBV6-5; size: -; CDR3: CASSYSGGPLYGYTF; DNA: TGTGCCAGCAGTTACTCCGGGGGCCCCCTCTATGGCTACACCTTC
J: TRBJ2-3; D: -; V: TRBV18; size: -; CDR3: CASSPPSTDTQYF; DNA: TGTGCCAGCTCACCCCCCAGCACAGATACGCAGTATTTT
J: TRBJ2-7; D: TRBD2; V: TRBV6-5; size: -; CDR3: CASSSPMREGGHEQYF; DNA: TGTGCCAGCAGTTCTCCGATGCGGGAGGGCGGCCACGAGCAGTACTTC
J: TRBJ2-7; D: TRBD2; V: TRBV29-1; size: -; CDR3: CSVEGGPSGNDEQYF; DNA: TGCAGCGTTGAAGGGGGGCCTAGCGGGAACGACGAGCAGTACTTC
J: TRBJ1-5; D: TRBD1; V: TRBV2; size: -; CDR3: CASIDRVGNQPQHF; DNA: TGTGCCAGCATCGACAGGGTTGGCAATCAGCCCCAGCATTTT
J: TRBJ2-2; D: -; V: TRBV4-1; size: -; CDR3: CASSQEDGGQGLVGELFF; DNA: TGCGCCAGCAGCCAAGAAGATGGGGGGCAGGGTCTTGTCGGGGAGCTGTTTTTT
J: TRBJ2-7; D: -; V: TRBV2; size: -; CDR3: CASSEAGGLDYEQYF; DNA: TGTGCCAGCAGTGAAGCAGGAGGGCTGGACTACGAGCAGTACTTC
J: TRBJ1-2; D: -; V: TRBV6-5; size: -; CDR3: CASSYSGGVDGYTF; DNA: TGTGCCAGCAGTTACTCCGGAGGAGTGGATGGCTACACCTTC
J: TRBJ1-1; D: -; V: TRBV6-5; size: -; CDR3: CASGTGSNTEAFF; DNA: TGTGCCAGCGGTACAGGGTCGAACACTGAAGCTTTCTTT
J: TRBJ2-2; D: TRBD2; V: TRBV7-9; size: -; CDR3: CASSPGTSDHTGELFF; DNA: TGTGCCAGCAGCCCCGGGACTAGCGACCACACCGGGGAGCTGTTTTTT
J: TRBJ1-2; D: TRBD1; V: TRBV30; size: -; CDR3: CAWSEGMGQMYGYTF; DNA: TGTGCCTGGAGTGAAGGGATGGGACAGATGTATGGCTACACCTTC
J: TRBJ2-1; D: -; V: TRBV9; size: few; CDR3: CASSALNEQFF; DNA: TGTGCCAGCAGCGCCTTGAATGAGCAGTTCTTC
J: TRBJ2-1; D: TRBD1; V: TRBV29-1; size: -; CDR3: CSDGTGGAEQFF; DNA: TGCAGCGACGGGACAGGGGGAGCTGAGCAGTTCTTC
J: TRBJ2-1; D: TRBD2; V: TRBV4-1; size: -; CDR3: CASSPGTSGYNEQFF; DNA: TGCGCCAGCAGCCCCGGGACTAGCGGCTACAATGAGCAGTTCTTC
J: TRBJ1-1; D: TRBD1; V: TRBV19; size: -; CDR3: CASGNRGNTEAFF; DNA: TGTGCCAGTGGCAACAGGGGTAACACTGAAGCTTTCTTT